The 14 T cell receptor beta chains below come from one sample, sequenced in a study of identifying expanded T cells in peripheral blood. The repertoire was sequenced with immunoSEQ multiplex PCR; TCRdb's copy has only in-frame clones and lacks some. The repertoire has 50,000 to 75,000 clones, approximately 80% of them found once; the top ten carry approximately 15%. The sequenced material came from blood. The source of these receptors is a person aged 18 to 69 in good health.

This rearrangement joins TRBV2 to TRBJ2-2; D call uncertain. The length of the CDR3 is 13 residues. Germline lookup yields CDR1 SNHLY and CDR2 FYNNEI. Trimming pared 3 bases from V and 5 bases from J, leaving 7 bases between. CDR3 sequence (DNA): TGTGCCAGCAGTGACCAGTTAACCGGGGAGCTGTTTTTT. It is translated as CASSDQLTGELFF.

The chain recombines TRBV10-3 with TRBJ1-1, with 7 positions matching TRBD1. V dropped 4 bases and J dropped 4; count of bases not matched to a gene: 6. The CDR3 consists of 14 residues. Looked up from germline, CDR1 is ENHRY and CDR2 is SYGVKD. In DNA, the CDR3 is TGTGCCATCAGTGGGGGACAGAAAAGCACTGAAGCTTTCTTT. This codes for CAISGGQKSTEAFF.

The rearrangement links TRBV11-3 to TRBJ2-2; D gene ambiguous. Per germline, CDR1 SGHNT and CDR2 YENEEA. This CDR3 region has 14 residues. V was pared by 1 base and J by 4 bases, with 7 bases between. Here the CDR3 DNA reads TGTGCCAGCAGCTTAGTCTTGGGCACCGGGGAGCTGTTTTTT. This encodes CASSLVLGTGELFF.

The V gene is TRBV6-5, the J gene TRBJ2-7; D is ambiguous. The CDR3 runs 13 residues. The V and J ends lost 2 bases and 4 bases respectively, with 9 bases between them. Germline lookup yields CDR1 MNHEY and CDR2 SVGAGI. Written as DNA, the CDR3 is TGTGCCAGCAGTTACCAGCAGTCGTACGAGCAGTACTTC. It translates to CASSYQQSYEQYF.

V gene TRBV18 combines with J gene TRBJ2-5; D is unresolved. The CDR3 length is 13 residues. Germline CDR1 KGHSH, CDR2 LQKENI. The germline V and J ends were trimmed by 2 bases and 5 bases, with 9 bases remaining between them. The CDR3 DNA reads TGTGCCAGCTCACCATCCTTCGGGGAGACCCAGTACTTC. The encoded protein is CASSPSFGETQYF.

CDR3 nucleotide sequence: TGCAGCAGCAAACCGGGACAGGGGAGGGATGAGCAGTTCTTC. It specifies CSSKPGQGRDEQFF. The chain uses TRBV29-1 and TRBJ2-1; 10 bases agree with TRBD1. V lost 8 bases and J lost 8; bases outside the gene matches: 12. The germline gives CDR1 SQVTM, CDR2 ANQGSEA. The length of the CDR3 is 14 residues.

V usage is TRBV4-1 and J usage is TRBJ1-5; TRBD1 aligns across 9 bases. V lost 6 bases and J lost 6; bases outside the gene matches: 6. Germline V lookup: CDR1 MGHRA, CDR2 YSYEKL. This CDR3 has 14 amino acids. The CDR3 region is CASRKQGAGQPQHF. CDR3 nucleotides: TGCGCCAGCAGGAAACAGGGGGCGGGTCAGCCCCAGCATTTT.

The chain links TRBV2 to TRBJ1-2; D gene uncertain. The CDR3 runs to 12 residues. Germline CDR1 SNHLY, CDR2 FYNNEI. V dropped 6 bases and J dropped 3 bases, with 8 bases sitting between them. CDR3 amino acids: CASSESDYGYTF. The CDR3 DNA follows: TGTGCCAGCAGCGAGTCAGACTATGGCTACACCTTC.

This chain uses TRBV11-2 with TRBJ2-7, with 13 bases fitting TRBD2. V lost 7 bases and J lost 2; bases outside the gene matches: 8. Per the germline V gene, CDR1 is SGHAT and CDR2 is FQNNGV. CDR3 size: 16 residues. The CDR3: CASTPLTSGGTYEQYV. CDR3 bases: TGTGCCAGCACACCCCTGACTAGCGGGGGGACCTACGAGCAGTACGTC.

The rearrangement uses TRBV25-1 and TRBJ1-1, with D maybe TRBD1 (5 bases). Between the trimmed V and J ends, which lost 1 base and 0 bases, there was a span of 6 bases. CDR1 and CDR2 (germline): MGHDK, SYGVNS. This CDR3 has 14 residues. The CDR3 DNA is TGTGCCAGCAGTGAATCAGGGTTGAACACTGAAGCTTTCTTT. Translated, it gives CASSESGLNTEAFF.

This sequence joins TRBV7-9 and TRBJ1-4; D may be TRBD1 (5 bases). CDR3 length: 13 residues. The germline V and J ends were trimmed by 2 bases and 8 bases, with 9 bases remaining between them. Germline CDR1 reads SEHNR; CDR2 reads FQNEAQ (reference sequence). The CDR3 loop is CASSLTGEEKLFF. The CDR3 coding sequence is TGTGCCAGCAGCTTAACGGGGGAAGAAAAACTGTTTTTT.

J is TRBJ2-5 and V is TRBV5-1; D is tentatively TRBD1 or TRBD2 (5 bases each). Between the trimmed V and J ends, which lost 0 bases and 6 bases, there was a span of 18 bases. The germline V gene has CDR1 SGHRS and CDR2 YFSETQ. This CDR3 region has 16 residues. CDR3 loop: CASSLESSGPIKTQYF. Written as DNA, the CDR3 is TGCGCCAGCAGCTTGGAGTCGTCGGGGCCCATAAAGACCCAGTACTTC.

This clone was observed a single time. This chain uses TRBV7-9 with TRBJ2-7; a weak D match, TRBD2 (8 bases). V was shortened by 5 bases and J by 3 bases, with 26 bases between the two germline ends. Germline V CDR1 and CDR2: SEHNR, FQNEAQ (reference sequence). This CDR3 is built from 18 residues. The CDR3 bases are TGTGCCAGCAGCACAAGCCCCGCGGGGGGACAGTTATACTACGAGCAGTACGTC. Amino acids: CASSTSPAGGQLYYEQYV.

This chain connects TRBV5-1 to TRBJ1-2; D perhaps matches TRBD1 (5 bases). The CDR3 is 16 amino acids. CDR1 and CDR2 from the germline V gene are SGHRS and YFSETQ. V was clipped by 0 bases and J by 5 bases, with 17 bases between them. The CDR3 sequence: CASSLAGTVRRYGYTF. The DNA for the CDR3 is TGCGCCAGCAGCTTGGCCGGGACCGTACGGAGATATGGCTACACCTTC. Full variable domain (outside the CDR3, taken from reference TRBV5-1 and TRBJ1-2): KAGVTQTPRYLIKTRGQQVTLSCSPISGHRSVSWYQQTPGQGLQFLFEYFSETQRNKGNFPGRFSGRQFSNSRSEMNVSTLELGDSALYLCASSLAGTVRRYGYTFGSGTRLTVV.